This T cell receptor beta chain was identified during a study of blood T cells in healthy people across ages (dated by TCRdb to the mid-2010s). General notes on the study: In model experiments, template switching captured about one uniquely barcoded TCR beta cDNA molecule for every two T cells. Using deep sequencing normalized with unique cDNA molecular identifiers, the study measured how TCR beta repertoire diversity changes with age. The donors were divided into four age groups: young (average about 15 years), middle-aged (about 41), aged (about 62) and long-lived (about 90). Donors of different ages were randomly distributed across sequencing lanes to avoid experimental bias. Two additional independent replicas of 1 million unique cDNA reads from the same blood draw were analyzed for two donors (one aged 18 to 30 and one aged 80 or older). The investigation overall reported the following: Compared with the aged group, the long-lived group had more naive CD4+ T cells, fewer expanded clones and increased TCR diversity, a pattern suggesting age selection. Estimates of total diversity based on one million sequenced T cells were regarded as lower bounds and as underestimates. Since profiling was done on bulk unsorted PBMCs, naive and antigen-experienced compartments could not be conclusively compared. There was a strong correlation between observed TCR beta diversity and the percentage of naive T cells measured by flow cytometry. Observed TCR beta diversity per million T cells fell roughly linearly with age, and a significant reduction was already apparent by age roughly 40. Because donor CMV infection status was unknown, age-related changes in expanded clonotypes were potentially confounded.

Turning to this clonotype: Its antigen specificity is not known. No base quality values were provided; no much bigger clone lies one nucleotide off.

The roughly 42 donors, aged 6 to 90 years, were systemically healthy Caucasian individuals from Russia. Approximately 9.7 milliliters of peripheral blood were drawn from each donor into EDTA-treated Vacutainer tubes. Ficoll-Paque density-gradient centrifugation was used to isolate PBMCs, with at least 7 million obtained per sample. Trizol reagent was used to extract total RNA from PBMCs, with at least 5 micrograms per sample. The percentages of naive CD45RAhigh/CD27high T cells were determined by flow cytometry on a PBMC aliquot from every donor. The library was produced with 5' RACE. The reads were generated on an Illumina HiSeq 2500. A second PCR of 7 to 11 cycles was performed with a sample-barcoded 5' primer and a J-beta primer mix. Each TCR beta cDNA molecule received a unique molecular identifier from a template-switch 5' adaptor carrying 12 random nucleotides. Each sample yielded at least 2.5 million CDR3-containing paired-end reads. All of the RNA was converted into first-strand cDNA using the Mint cDNA synthesis kit, with a TRBC-specific oligonucleotide serving as the primer. All cDNA was treated with uracil-DNA glycosylase and then went through a first 18-cycle PCR with the universal primers M1SS and BC2_uni_R. The authors' pipeline ran thus. Each sample was normalized by randomly selecting 1 million high-quality reads, each carrying a distinct molecular identifier. Reads sharing molecular identifiers were discarded rather than binned into consensus sequences. MiTCR, set to a Q25 quality threshold and the strictest error-elimination algorithm, was used for CDR3 identification, clonotype clustering and error correction. Lower-bound total TCR beta diversity was estimated with a nonparametric unseen species model using Euler transformation. Using fastp trimming at Q25 and MiXCR clonotype assembly, TCRdb reanalyzed the public sequencing data and kept in-frame beta chains. Each CDR3 protein gets just one entry, which takes the most common genes and DNA from the rows behind it. These V and J calls derive from TCRdb rather than the authors' analysis. The sample table shows 1.5 million to 2 million distinct CDR3 sequences, and roughly 49% are seen once. In total, the top ten clones hold around 2.1% of the sample.

This TCR derives from a woman aged 40 to 50 in good health. Sequencing was done on a sample of blood.

Here the CDR3 is given as CASGGGGAHEQFF. The bases are TGTGCCAGCGGGGGCGGGGGGGCCCATGAGCAGTTCTTC. The receptor chain draws on TRBV2 and TRBJ2-1, with 9 bases aligning to TRBD2. The germline V gene specifies SNHLY as CDR1 and FYNNEI as CDR2. The CDR3 starts with the cysteine, ends with the phenylalanine, and has 13 residues. The entry retains the CDR3 DNA only, 39 bases that are in frame from base 1. Unmatched junction bases come to 7, with V trimmed by 8 bases and J by 8 bases.